The sample holds a few counts of the clone carrying this T cell receptor (beta chain). Its cognate antigen is unknown. Isolation per sample recovered at least 7 million PBMCs. This sample is drawn from a study of blood T cells in healthy people across ages. The germline gives CDR1 SQVTM, CDR2 ANQGSEA. The V gene lost 6 bases and the J gene lost 4 bases, with 21 bases spanning the gap. This CDR3 has 15 residues. Findings and limits, study-wide: In these data, TCR beta diversity tracked strongly with naive T cell percentage. Older individuals had lower TCR beta diversity per million T cells (the decline was roughly linear). The study could not conclusively compare naive and antigen-experienced cells, given its unsorted PBMCs.

A second about 6 to 12 cycle PCR used barcoded and J-beta primers. TCRdb redid the calling of the 5' RACE reads with MiXCR, one entry per CDR3 protein. The sample consists of around 1,600,000 distinct CDR3 sequences, approximately 43% of them appearing once. The sample consisted of blood. The receptor comes from a woman younger than 30 in good health. V usage is TRBV29-1 and J usage is TRBJ1-2; D may be TRBD1 (6 bases). CDR3 bases: TGCAGCGTGGTGGGAATGGGGGGCGCGGTCTATGGCTACACCTTC. It encodes CSVVGMGGAVYGYTF.